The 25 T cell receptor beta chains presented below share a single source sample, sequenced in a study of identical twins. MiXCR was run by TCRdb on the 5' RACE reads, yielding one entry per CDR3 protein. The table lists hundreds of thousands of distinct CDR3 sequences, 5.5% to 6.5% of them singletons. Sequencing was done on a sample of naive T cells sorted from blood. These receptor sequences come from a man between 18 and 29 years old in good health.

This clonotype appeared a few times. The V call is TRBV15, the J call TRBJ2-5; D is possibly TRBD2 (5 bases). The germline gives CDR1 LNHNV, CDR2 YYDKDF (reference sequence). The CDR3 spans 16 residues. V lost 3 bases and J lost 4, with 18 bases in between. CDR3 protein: CATSSRLPPSRETQYF. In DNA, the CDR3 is TGTGCCACCAGCAGTCGACTACCGCCCTCCCGAGAGACCCAGTACTTC.

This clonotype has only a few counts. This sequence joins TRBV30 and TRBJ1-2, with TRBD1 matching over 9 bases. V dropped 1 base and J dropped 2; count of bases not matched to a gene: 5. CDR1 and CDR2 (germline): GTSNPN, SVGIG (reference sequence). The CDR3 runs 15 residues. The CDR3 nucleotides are TGTGCCTGGAGTGCGACGACAGGGGGAAACTATGGCTACACCTTC. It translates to CAWSATTGGNYGYTF.

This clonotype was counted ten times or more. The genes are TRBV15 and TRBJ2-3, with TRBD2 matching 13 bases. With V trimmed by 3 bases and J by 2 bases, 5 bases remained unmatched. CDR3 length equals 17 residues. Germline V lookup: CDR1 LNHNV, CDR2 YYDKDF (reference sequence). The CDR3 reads CATSSDGLAGATDTQYF. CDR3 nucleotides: TGTGCCACCAGCAGCGATGGACTAGCGGGAGCCACAGATACGCAGTATTTT.

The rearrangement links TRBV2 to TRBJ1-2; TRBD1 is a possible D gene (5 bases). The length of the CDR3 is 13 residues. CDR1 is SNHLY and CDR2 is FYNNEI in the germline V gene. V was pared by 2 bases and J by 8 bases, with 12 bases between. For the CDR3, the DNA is TGTGCCAGCAGTGAACAGGGATGGAGCGGCTACACCTTC. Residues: CASSEQGWSGYTF.

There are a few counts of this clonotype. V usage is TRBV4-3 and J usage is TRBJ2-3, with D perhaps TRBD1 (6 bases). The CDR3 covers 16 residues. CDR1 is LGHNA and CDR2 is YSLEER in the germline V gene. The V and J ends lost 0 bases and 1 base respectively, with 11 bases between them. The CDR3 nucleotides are TGCGCCAGCAGCCAAGATCGGTCAGGGGGCACAGATACGCAGTATTTT. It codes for CASSQDRSGGTDTQYF.

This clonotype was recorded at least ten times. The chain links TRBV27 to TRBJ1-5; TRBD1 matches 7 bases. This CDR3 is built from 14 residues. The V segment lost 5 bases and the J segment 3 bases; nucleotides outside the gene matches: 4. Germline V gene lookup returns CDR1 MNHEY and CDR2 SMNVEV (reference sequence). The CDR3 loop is CASSPGGPNQPQHF. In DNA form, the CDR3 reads TGTGCCAGCAGTCCAGGGGGACCCAATCAGCCCCAGCATTTT.

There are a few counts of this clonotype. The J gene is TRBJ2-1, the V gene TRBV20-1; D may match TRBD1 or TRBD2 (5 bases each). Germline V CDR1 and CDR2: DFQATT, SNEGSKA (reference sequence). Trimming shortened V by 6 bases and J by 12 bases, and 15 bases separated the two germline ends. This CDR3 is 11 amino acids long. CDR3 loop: CSAGNRDVQFF. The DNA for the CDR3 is TGCAGTGCAGGAAACCGGGACGTGCAGTTCTTC.

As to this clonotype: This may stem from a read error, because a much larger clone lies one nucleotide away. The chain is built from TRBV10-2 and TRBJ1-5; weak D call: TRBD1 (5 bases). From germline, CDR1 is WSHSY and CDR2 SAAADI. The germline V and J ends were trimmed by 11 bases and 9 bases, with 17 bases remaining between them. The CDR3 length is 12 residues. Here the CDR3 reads CAGGTDYRPQHF. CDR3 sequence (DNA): TGCGCCGGGGGGACCGACTATCGGCCCCAGCATTTT.

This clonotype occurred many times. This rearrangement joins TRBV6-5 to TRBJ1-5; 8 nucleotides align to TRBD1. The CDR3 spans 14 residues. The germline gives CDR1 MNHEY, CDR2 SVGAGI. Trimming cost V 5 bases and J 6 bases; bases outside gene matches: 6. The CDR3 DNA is TGTGCCAGCAGTAACGGACAGGGAGCTCAGCCCCAGCATTTT. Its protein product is CASSNGQGAQPQHF.

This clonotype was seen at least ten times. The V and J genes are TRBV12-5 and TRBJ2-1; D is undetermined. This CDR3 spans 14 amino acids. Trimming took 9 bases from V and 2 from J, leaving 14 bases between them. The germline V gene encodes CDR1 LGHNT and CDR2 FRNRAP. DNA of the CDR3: TGTGCTAGCGCCCGGACGACTCCCTACAATGAGCAGTTCTTC. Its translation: CASARTTPYNEQFF.

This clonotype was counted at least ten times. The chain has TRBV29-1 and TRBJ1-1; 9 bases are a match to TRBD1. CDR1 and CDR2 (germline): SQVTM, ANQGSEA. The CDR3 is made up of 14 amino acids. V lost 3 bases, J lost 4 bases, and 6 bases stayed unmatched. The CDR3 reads CSVDNRDRATEAFF. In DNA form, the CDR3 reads TGCAGCGTTGATAATCGGGACAGGGCCACTGAAGCTTTCTTT. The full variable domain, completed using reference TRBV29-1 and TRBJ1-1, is SAVISQKPSRDICQRGTSLTIQCQVDSQVTMMFWYRQQPGQSLTLIATANQGSEATYESGFVIDKFPISRPNLTFSTLTVSNMSPEDSSIYLCSVDNRDRATEAFFGQGTRLTVV.

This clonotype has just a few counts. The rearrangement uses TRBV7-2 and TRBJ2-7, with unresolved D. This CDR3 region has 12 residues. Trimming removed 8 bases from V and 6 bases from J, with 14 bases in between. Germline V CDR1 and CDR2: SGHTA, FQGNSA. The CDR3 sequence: CASSLPLAEQYF. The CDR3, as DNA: TGTGCCAGCTCCCTGCCCTTAGCCGAGCAGTACTTC.

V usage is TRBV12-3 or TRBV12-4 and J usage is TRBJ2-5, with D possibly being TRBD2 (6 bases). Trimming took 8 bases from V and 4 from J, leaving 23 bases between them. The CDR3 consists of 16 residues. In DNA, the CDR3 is TGTGCCAGCGCGCGGCGGGAAGTAGGCTATGGAGAGACCCAGTACTTC. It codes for CASARREVGYGETQYF.

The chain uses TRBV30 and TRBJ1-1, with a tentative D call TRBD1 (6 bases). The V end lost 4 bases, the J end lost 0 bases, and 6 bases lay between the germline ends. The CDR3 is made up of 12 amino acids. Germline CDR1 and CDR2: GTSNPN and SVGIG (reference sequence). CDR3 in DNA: TGTGCCTGGAACAGGGTGAACACTGAAGCTTTCTTT. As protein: CAWNRVNTEAFF.

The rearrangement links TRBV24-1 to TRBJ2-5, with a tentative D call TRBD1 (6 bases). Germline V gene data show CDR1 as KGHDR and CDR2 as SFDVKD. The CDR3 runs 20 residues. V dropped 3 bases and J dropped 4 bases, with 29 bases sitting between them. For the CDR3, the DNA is TGTGCCACCAGTGATCAAGGTACCAACCTAGCAGGGGAAGGAGTAGAGACCCAGTACTTC. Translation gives CATSDQGTNLAGEGVETQYF.

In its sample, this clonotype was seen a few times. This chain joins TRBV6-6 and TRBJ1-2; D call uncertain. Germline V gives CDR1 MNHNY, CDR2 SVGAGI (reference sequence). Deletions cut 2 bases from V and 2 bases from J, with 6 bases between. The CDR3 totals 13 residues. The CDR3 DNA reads TGTGCCAGCAGTTACGCACGGAACTATGGCTACACCTTC. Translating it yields CASSYARNYGYTF.

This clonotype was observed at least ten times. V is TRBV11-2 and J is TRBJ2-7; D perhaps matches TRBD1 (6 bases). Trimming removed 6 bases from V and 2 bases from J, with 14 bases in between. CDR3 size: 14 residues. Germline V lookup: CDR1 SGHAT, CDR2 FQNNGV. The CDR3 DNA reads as TGTGCCAGCAGAGTGGACAGTGGACCCTACGAGCAGTACGTC. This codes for CASRVDSGPYEQYV.

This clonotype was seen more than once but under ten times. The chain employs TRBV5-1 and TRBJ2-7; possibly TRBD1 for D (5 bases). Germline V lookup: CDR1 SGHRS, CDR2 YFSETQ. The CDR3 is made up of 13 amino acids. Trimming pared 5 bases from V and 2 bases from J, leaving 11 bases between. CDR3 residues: CASRLTGAYEQYF. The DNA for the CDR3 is TGCGCCAGCAGATTAACAGGAGCCTACGAGCAGTACTTC.

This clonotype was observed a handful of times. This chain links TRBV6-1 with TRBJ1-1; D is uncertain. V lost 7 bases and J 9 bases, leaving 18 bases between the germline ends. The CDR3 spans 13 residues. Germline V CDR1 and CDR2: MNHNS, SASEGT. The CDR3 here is CASIPPQETKAFF. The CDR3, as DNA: TGTGCCAGCATCCCCCCCCAGGAAACGAAAGCTTTCTTT.

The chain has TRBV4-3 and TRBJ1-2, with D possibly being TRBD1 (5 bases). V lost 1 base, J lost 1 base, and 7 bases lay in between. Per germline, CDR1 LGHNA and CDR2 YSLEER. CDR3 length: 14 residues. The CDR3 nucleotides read TGCGCCAGCAGCCAAGGGGGCGTTAACTATGGCTACACCTTC. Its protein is CASSQGGVNYGYTF.

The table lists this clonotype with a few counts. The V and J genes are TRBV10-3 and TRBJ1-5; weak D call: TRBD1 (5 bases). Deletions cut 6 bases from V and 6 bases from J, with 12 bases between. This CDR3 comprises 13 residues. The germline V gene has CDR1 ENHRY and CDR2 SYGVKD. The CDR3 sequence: CAIRGRASQPQHF. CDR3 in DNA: TGTGCCATCAGGGGCAGGGCCTCTCAGCCCCAGCATTTT.

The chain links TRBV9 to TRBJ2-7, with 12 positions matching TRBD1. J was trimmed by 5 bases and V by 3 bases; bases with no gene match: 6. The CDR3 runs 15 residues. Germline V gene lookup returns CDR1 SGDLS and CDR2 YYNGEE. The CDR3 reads CASSDSGTGGDEQYF. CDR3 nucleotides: TGTGCCAGCAGCGATTCCGGGACAGGGGGCGACGAGCAGTACTTC.

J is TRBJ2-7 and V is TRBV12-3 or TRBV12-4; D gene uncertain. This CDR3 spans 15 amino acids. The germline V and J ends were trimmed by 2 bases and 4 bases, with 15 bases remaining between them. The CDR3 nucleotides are TGTGCCAGCAGTTTACTACTCCCTGCATTTTACGAGCAGTACTTC. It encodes CASSLLLPAFYEQYF.

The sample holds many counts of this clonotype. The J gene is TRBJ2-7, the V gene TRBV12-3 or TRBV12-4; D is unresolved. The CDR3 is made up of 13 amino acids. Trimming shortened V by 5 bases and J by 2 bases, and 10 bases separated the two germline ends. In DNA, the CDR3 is TGTGCCAGCAGTCGGACGGAGACCTACGAGCAGTACTTC. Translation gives CASSRTETYEQYF.

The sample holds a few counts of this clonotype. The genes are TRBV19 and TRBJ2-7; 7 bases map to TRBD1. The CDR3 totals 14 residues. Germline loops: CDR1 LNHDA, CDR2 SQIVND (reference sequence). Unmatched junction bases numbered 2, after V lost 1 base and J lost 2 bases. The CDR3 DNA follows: TGTGCCAGTAGTATAGGGACAGGCCCCTACGAGCAGTACGTC. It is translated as CASSIGTGPYEQYV.